This T cell receptor (beta chain) is from a study of CD8+ T cells in alopecia areata. Across the study: Oral tofacitinib (5 to 10 mg twice daily) was administered to treated patients. The share of scalp area affected provided the severity score for treated patients.

Stated treatment: oral pan-JAK inhibitor, 5-10 mg twice daily. This CDR3 is built from 13 residues. CDR1 and CDR2 (germline): SEHNR, FQNEAQ (reference sequence). Trimming removed 5 bases at V and 9 bases at J, with 14 bases between. cDNA reverse transcribed from extracted RNA served as the sequencing template. The repertoire was sequenced with immunoSEQ multiplex PCR; TCRdb's copy has only in-frame clones and lacks some. The sample yields about 140,000 clones, 86% seen once. This TCR came from a human donor with alopecia areata. The specimen comprised CD8+ T cells sorted from blood, sampled at week 4, from a patient treated with tofacitinib. The chain links TRBV7-9 to TRBJ2-1; D is possibly TRBD1 or TRBD2 (5 bases each). The CDR3 sequence: CASSPSPGGEQFF. The CDR3 DNA reads as TGTGCCAGCAGCCCCTCCCCTGGGGGTGAGCAGTTCTTC.